This TCR beta chain was documented in a study of blood T cell repertoires in COVID-19. Overall study: Some COVID-19 samples were acute and others convalescent; all came from the United States, Italy and Spain. PBMCs, B-cell-depleted T cells, or T cells provided the cDNA or gDNA that made up the material.

Germline V gene data show CDR1 as SGDLS and CDR2 as YYNGEE. J lost 3 bases, V lost 4 bases, and 6 bases had no gene match. This CDR3 is 16 amino acids long. This clone appeared a single time. How the authors handled the data: Amplification of reference gene primers was used by the study to estimate nucleated cell counts. TCRdb's copy holds only in-frame clones and misses some; the assay was immunoSEQ multiplex PCR. That table furnishes V, J and clone size, whereas the DNA furnished D and trimming. The sample gives approximately 63,000 clones, roughly nine tenths of which show up once; roughly 4.6% is in the top ten.

Material: peripheral blood. The chain links TRBV9 to TRBJ2-5, with TRBD2 identical over 13 bases. This clonotype originated in a man older than 75 in a cohort sampled during active COVID-19. In DNA, the CDR3 is TGTGCCAGCAGCACACTAGCGGGAGGGAGAGAAGAGACCCAGTACTTC. It is translated as CASSTLAGGREETQYF.